This TCR beta chain originates from a study of metastatic and nonmetastatic thyroid tumors. Study-wide context: From malignant and benign thyroid patients, repertoires in blood and in tumor or nodule tissue were compared.

Using MiXCR, TCRdb re-called clones from the PCR reads. The data hold about 50,000 clones, with 4% to 5% observed a single time. No patient had received any treatment before thyroid surgery. The length of the CDR3 is 15 residues. Trimming shortened V by 6 bases and J by 0 bases, and 14 bases separated the two germline ends. The TCR comes from a female donor with papillary thyroid cancer or a benign thyroid nodule (not recorded which). Some clones in this sample may be carry-over from other donors' samples. Sequencing was done on a sample of blood. The chain is built from TRBV12-3 or TRBV12-4 and TRBJ1-1, with D perhaps matching TRBD1 (6 bases). The CDR3 sequence: CASSRGGGVNTEAFF. Here the CDR3 DNA reads TGTGCCAGCAGCCGAGGGGGTGGGGTGAACACTGAAGCTTTCTTT.